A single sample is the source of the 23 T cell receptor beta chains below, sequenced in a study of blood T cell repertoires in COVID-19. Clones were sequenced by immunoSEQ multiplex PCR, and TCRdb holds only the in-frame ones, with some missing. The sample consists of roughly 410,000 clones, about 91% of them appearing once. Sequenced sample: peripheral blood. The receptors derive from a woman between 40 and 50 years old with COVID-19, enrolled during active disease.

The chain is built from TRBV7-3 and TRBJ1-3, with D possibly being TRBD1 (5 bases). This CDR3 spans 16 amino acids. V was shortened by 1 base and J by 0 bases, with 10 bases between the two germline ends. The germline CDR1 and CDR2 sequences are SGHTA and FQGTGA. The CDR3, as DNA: TGTGCCAGCAGCTTAATTGGGGCAGGCTCTGGAAACACCATATATTTT. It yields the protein CASSLIGAGSGNTIYF.

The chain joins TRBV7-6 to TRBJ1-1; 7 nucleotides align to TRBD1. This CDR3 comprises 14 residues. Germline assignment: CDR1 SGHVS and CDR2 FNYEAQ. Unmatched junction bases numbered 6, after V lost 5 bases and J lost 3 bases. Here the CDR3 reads CASSLQGIDTEAFF. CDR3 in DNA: TGTGCCAGCAGCCTACAGGGGATAGACACTGAAGCTTTCTTT.

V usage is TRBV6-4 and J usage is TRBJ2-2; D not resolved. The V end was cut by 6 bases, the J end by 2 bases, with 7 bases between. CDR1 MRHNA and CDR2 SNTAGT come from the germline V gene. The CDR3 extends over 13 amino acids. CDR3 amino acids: CASRNSNTGELFF. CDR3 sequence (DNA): TGTGCCAGCAGAAACAGTAACACCGGGGAGCTGTTTTTT.

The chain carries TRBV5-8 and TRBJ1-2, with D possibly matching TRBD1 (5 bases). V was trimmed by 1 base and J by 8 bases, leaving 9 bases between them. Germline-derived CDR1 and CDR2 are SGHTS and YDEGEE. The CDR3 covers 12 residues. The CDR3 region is CASSLSGLGYTF. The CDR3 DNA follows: TGTGCCAGCAGCTTGTCAGGGCTGGGCTACACCTTC.

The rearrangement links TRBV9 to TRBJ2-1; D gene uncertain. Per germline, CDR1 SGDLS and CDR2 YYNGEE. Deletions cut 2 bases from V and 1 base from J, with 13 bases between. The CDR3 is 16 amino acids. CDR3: CASSVSPPASYNEQFF. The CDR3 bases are TGTGCCAGCAGCGTCTCCCCGCCAGCGTCCTACAATGAGCAGTTCTTC.

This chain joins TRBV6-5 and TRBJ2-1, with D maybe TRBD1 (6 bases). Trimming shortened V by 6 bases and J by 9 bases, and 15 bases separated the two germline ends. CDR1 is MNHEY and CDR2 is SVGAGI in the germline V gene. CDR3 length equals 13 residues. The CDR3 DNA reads TGTGCCAGCAGGTTACAGGGAGAGGGTGAGCAGTTCTTC. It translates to CASRLQGEGEQFF.

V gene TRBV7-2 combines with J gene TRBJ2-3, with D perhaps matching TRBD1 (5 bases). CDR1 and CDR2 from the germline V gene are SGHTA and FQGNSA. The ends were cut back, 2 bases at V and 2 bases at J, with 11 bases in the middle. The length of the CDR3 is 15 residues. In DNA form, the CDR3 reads TGTGCCAGCAGCTTAAGGCCAGGGAACACAGATACGCAGTATTTT. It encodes CASSLRPGNTDTQYF.

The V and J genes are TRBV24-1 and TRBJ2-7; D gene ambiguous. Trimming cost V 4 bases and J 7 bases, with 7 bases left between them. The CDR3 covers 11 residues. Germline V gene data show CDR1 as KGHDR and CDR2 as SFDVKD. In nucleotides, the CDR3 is TGTGCCACCAGTGACGGGTTAGAGCAGTACTTC. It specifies CATSDGLEQYF.

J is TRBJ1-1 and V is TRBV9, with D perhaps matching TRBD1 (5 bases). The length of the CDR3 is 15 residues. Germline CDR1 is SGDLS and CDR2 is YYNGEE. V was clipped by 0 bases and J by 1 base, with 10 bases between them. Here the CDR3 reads CASSVAGGRNTEAFF. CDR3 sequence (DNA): TGTGCCAGCAGCGTAGCGGGGGGTAGGAACACTGAAGCTTTCTTT.

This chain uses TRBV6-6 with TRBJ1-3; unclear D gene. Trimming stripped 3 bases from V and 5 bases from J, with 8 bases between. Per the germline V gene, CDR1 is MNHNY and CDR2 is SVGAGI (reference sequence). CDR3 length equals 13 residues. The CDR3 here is CASSYSGRNTIYF. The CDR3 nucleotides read TGTGCCAGCAGTTATAGCGGTAGAAACACCATATATTTT.

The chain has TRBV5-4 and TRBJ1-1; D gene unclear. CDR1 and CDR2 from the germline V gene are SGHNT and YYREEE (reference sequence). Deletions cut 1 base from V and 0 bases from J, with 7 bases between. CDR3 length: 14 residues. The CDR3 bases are TGTGCCAGCAGCTTGCCAGGTCTGAACACTGAAGCTTTCTTT. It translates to CASSLPGLNTEAFF.

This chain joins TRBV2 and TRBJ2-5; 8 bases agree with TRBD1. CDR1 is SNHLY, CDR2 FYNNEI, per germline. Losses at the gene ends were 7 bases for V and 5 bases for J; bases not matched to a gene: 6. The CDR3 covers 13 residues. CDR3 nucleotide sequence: TGTGCCAGCACCGGACAGGGCCAGGAGACCCAGTACTTC. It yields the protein CASTGQGQETQYF.

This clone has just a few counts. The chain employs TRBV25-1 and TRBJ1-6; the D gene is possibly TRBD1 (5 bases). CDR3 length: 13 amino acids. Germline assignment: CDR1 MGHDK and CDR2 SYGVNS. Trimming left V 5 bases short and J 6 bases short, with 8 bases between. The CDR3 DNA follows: TGTGCCAGCAGTTTGGGGGGTAATTCACCCCTCCACTTT. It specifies CASSLGGNSPLHF.

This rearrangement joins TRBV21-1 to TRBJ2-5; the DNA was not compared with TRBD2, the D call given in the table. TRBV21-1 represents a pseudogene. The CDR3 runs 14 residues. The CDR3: CASSKRSLRETQYF. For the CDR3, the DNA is TGTGCCAGCAGCAAGCGTAGTCTTCGAGAGACCCAGTACTTC.

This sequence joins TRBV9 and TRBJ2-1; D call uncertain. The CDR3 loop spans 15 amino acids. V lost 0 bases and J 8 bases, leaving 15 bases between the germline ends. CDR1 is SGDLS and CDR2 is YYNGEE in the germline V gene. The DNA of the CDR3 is TGTGCCAGCAGCGTAGTTACGAGAGGTATAGATGAGCAGTTCTTC. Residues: CASSVVTRGIDEQFF.

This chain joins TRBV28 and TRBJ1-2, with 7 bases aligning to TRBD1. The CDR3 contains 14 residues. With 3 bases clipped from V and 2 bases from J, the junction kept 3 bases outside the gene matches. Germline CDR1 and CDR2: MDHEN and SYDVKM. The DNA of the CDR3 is TGTGCCAGCAGTTTCTCAGGGGGAAACTATGGCTACACCTTC. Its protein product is CASSFSGGNYGYTF.

For the CDR3, the DNA is TGTGCCACTTCCGGGACTATGAAAGAGACCCAGTACTTC. Its protein product is CATSGTMKETQYF. This rearrangement joins TRBV7-2 to TRBJ2-5; 7 bases line up with TRBD2. This CDR3 is 13 amino acids long. V shed 10 bases and J 3 bases; nucleotides not matched to a gene: 8. Germline assignment: CDR1 SGHTA and CDR2 FQGNSA.

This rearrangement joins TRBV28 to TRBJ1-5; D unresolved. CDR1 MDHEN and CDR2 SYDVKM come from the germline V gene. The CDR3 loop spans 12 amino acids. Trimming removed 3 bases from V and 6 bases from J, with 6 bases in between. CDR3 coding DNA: TGTGCCAGCAGTTTGCGGAGTCAGCCCCAGCATTTT. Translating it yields CASSLRSQPQHF. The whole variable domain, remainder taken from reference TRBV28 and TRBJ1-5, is DVKVTQSSRYLVKRTGEKVFLECVQDMDHENMFWYRQDPGLGLRLIYFSYDVKMKEKGDIPEGYSVSREKKERFSLILESASTNQTSMYLCASSLRSQPQHFGDGTRLSIL.

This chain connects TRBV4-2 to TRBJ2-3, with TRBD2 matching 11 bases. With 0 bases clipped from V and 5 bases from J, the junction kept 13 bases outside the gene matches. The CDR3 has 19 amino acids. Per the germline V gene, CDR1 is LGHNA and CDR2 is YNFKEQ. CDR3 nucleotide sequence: TGTGCCAGCAGCCAAGACTCTCCCCCTCGGCTAGCGGGAGGAGATACGCAGTATTTT. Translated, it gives CASSQDSPPRLAGGDTQYF.

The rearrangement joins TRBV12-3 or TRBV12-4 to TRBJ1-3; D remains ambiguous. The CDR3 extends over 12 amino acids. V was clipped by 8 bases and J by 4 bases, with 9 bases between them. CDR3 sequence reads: CASAAGGNTIYF. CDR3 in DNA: TGTGCCAGCGCCGCCGGGGGAAACACCATATATTTT.

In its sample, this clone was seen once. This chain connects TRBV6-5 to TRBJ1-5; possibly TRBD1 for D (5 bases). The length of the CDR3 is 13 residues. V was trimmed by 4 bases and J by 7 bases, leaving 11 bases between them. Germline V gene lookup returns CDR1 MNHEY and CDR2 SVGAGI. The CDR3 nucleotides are TGTGCCAGCAGTTTTCAGGGAGGCCAGCCCCAGCATTTT. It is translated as CASSFQGGQPQHF.

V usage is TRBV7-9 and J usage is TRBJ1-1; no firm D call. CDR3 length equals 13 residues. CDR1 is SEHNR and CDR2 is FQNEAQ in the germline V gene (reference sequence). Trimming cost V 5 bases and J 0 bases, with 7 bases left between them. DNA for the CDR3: TGTGCCAGCAGCGCACTTCTGAACACTGAAGCTTTCTTT. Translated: CASSALLNTEAFF.

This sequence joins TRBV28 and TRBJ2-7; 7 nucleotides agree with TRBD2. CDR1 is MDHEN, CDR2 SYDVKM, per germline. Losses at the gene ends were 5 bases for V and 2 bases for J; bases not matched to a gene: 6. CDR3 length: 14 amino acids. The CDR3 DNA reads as TGTGCCAGCAGTCCTAGCGGCTTAACCTACGAGCAGTACTTC. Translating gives CASSPSGLTYEQYF.